Listed below are T cell receptor beta chains from one sample, sequenced in a study of CD8 T cells in Susac syndrome. TCRdb re-analysed the immunoSEQ multiplex PCR reads in MiXCR, keeping a single row per CDR3 protein. This repertoire shows about 80,000 distinct CDR3 sequences, about 93% found once; its top ten account for less than 0.3%. Sequencing was performed on CD8+ T cells from PBMCs. The receptor set was obtained from a human donor in good health. Both conserved end residues are part of each CDR3. The order of the fields is D gene, V gene, CDR3 protein. D genes are given only for firm matches.

d_call: TRBD1
v_call: TRBV5-1
cdr3_aa: CASSVAGQGDQPQHF

d_call: TRBD2
v_call: TRBV7-3
cdr3_aa: CASSLGGLAGYNEQFF

d_call: -
v_call: TRBV4-1
cdr3_aa: CASSQDYPSYNEQFF

d_call: -
v_call: TRBV2
cdr3_aa: CASRLRPYEQYF

d_call: -
v_call: TRBV29-1
cdr3_aa: CSVGLTAYGYTF

d_call: TRBD2
v_call: TRBV9
cdr3_aa: CASSVRGGGSYNEQFF

d_call: -
v_call: TRBV20-1
cdr3_aa: CSARSSGTYNGYTF

d_call: -
v_call: TRBV29-1
cdr3_aa: CSVRSGTNEKLFF

d_call: -
v_call: TRBV24-1
cdr3_aa: CATSDSRGAHF

d_call: TRBD2
v_call: TRBV7-9
cdr3_aa: CASSRSGSPNTGELFF

d_call: -
v_call: TRBV29-1
cdr3_aa: CSVEARDSNEQYF

d_call: TRBD2
v_call: TRBV20-1
cdr3_aa: CSARDLASGTTDTQYF

d_call: -
v_call: TRBV6-6
cdr3_aa: CASSYSGSYGYTF

d_call: TRBD2
v_call: TRBV29-1
cdr3_aa: CSGHGLAGYNEQFF

d_call: TRBD1
v_call: TRBV5-1
cdr3_aa: CASSSLQGAKGTGELFF

d_call: -
v_call: TRBV7-9
cdr3_aa: CASSLGGIVNEQFF

d_call: -
v_call: TRBV14
cdr3_aa: CASSQTSWRTDTQYF

d_call: -
v_call: TRBV29-1
cdr3_aa: CSVEDRQTQYF

d_call: -
v_call: TRBV3-1
cdr3_aa: CASSLGGWTSEQYF

d_call: -
v_call: TRBV12-3/TRBV12-4
cdr3_aa: CASTLRGGEYTEAFF

d_call: -
v_call: TRBV4-3
cdr3_aa: CASSLLLQETQYF

d_call: -
v_call: TRBV27
cdr3_aa: CASSLSQGNTEAFF

d_call: -
v_call: TRBV12-3/TRBV12-4
cdr3_aa: CASSLPSGYYNEQFF

d_call: -
v_call: TRBV9
cdr3_aa: CASSLPRRAANTGELFF

d_call: TRBD1
v_call: TRBV30
cdr3_aa: CAFPRDRWTQGNQPQHF

d_call: -
v_call: TRBV29-1
cdr3_aa: CSVDRGANYGYTF

d_call: TRBD1
v_call: TRBV5-1
cdr3_aa: CASSLEQGVNEQYF

d_call: TRBD2
v_call: TRBV20-1
cdr3_aa: CSATGLAGEETQYF

d_call: -
v_call: TRBV24-1
cdr3_aa: CATSEFPTSEAFF

d_call: TRBD1
v_call: TRBV29-1
cdr3_aa: CSVEDVTGGFTDTQYF

d_call: -
v_call: TRBV5-6
cdr3_aa: CASSLSVYGYTF

d_call: -
v_call: TRBV5-1
cdr3_aa: CASSLGFLGNTEAFF

d_call: -
v_call: TRBV6-2/TRBV6-3
cdr3_aa: CASSWRTHNEQFF

d_call: -
v_call: TRBV29-1
cdr3_aa: CSVEPPRAYTDTQYF

d_call: -
v_call: TRBV11-2
cdr3_aa: CASSLFSSGGRGNEQFF

d_call: -
v_call: TRBV7-2
cdr3_aa: CASRREETQYF

d_call: -
v_call: TRBV4-1
cdr3_aa: CASSQGVWETQYF

d_call: -
v_call: TRBV6-6
cdr3_aa: CASRRASGRETQYF

d_call: -
v_call: TRBV19
cdr3_aa: CASSSRFRTDTQYF

d_call: TRBD1
v_call: TRBV29-1
cdr3_aa: CSVASNRGPSYEQYF

d_call: -
v_call: TRBV29-1
cdr3_aa: CSAQERGGPDQPQHF

d_call: -
v_call: TRBV29-1
cdr3_aa: CSVYPGVYNEQFF

d_call: -
v_call: TRBV9
cdr3_aa: CASSARTSEAFF

d_call: -
v_call: TRBV19
cdr3_aa: CASSTEPPDKQYF

d_call: -
v_call: TRBV4-3
cdr3_aa: CASSQDIEWVPGQFF

d_call: TRBD2
v_call: TRBV5-4
cdr3_aa: CASSLVTLAGVPDTQYF

d_call: -
v_call: TRBV18
cdr3_aa: CASSPQGFAEAFF

d_call: -
v_call: TRBV11-2
cdr3_aa: CASSLALTVSYEQYF

d_call: -
v_call: TRBV27
cdr3_aa: CASSFRPRAFGYGYTF

d_call: -
v_call: TRBV5-1
cdr3_aa: CASSLGDRNTEAFF

d_call: -
v_call: TRBV5-6
cdr3_aa: CASSSPDGTDTQYF

d_call: TRBD2
v_call: TRBV27
cdr3_aa: CASSSPNHRLAGNNEQFF

d_call: -
v_call: TRBV28
cdr3_aa: CASTLGPEQYF

d_call: -
v_call: TRBV29-1
cdr3_aa: CSVESESSYNEQFF

d_call: TRBD1
v_call: TRBV4-1
cdr3_aa: CASSHPGQGEAFF

d_call: TRBD1
v_call: TRBV7-9
cdr3_aa: CASSSGQGTDTQYF

d_call: TRBD2
v_call: TRBV29-1
cdr3_aa: CSARLAANEQFF